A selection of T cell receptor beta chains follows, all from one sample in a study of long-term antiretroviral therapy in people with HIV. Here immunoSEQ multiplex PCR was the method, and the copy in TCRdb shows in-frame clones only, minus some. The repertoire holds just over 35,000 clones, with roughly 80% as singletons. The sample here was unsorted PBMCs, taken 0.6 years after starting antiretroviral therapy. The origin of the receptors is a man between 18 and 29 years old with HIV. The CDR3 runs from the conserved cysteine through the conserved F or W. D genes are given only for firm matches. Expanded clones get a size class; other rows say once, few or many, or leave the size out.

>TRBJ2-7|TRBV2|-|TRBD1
TGTGCCAGCAGTGAACCCCAGGACAGGCCGGGATTCTACGAGCAGTACTTC
CASSEPQDRPGFYEQYF
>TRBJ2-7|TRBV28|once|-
TGTGCCAGCAGTACCAGCTCCTACGAGCAGTACTTC
CASSTSSYEQYF
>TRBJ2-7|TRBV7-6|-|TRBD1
TGTGCCAGCAGCTTAGCTCCGGGACAGGGCTACGAGCAGTACTTC
CASSLAPGQGYEQYF
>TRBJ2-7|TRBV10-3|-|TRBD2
TGTGCCATCAGTGAGTTTCGGACTAGCGGATACGAGCAGTACTTC
CAISEFRTSGYEQYF
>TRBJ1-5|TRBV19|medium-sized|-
TGTGCCAGTAGTATCGGGCTTAGGGGCAATCAGCCCCAGCATTTT
CASSIGLRGNQPQHF
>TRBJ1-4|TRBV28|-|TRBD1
TGTGCCAGCACCTCTGACAGGGGCTCAACTAATGAAAAACTGTTTTTT
CASTSDRGSTNEKLFF
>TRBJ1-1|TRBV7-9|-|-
TGTGCCAGCAGCTCAGCCCGGGACATAAACACTGAAGCTTTCTTT
CASSSARDINTEAFF
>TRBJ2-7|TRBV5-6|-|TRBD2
TGTGCCAGCAGCTTGATTGGACTAGCGGGTTACGAGCAGTACTTC
CASSLIGLAGYEQYF
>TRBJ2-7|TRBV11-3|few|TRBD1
TGTGCCAGCATGCCCGTTGTCGGGACAGGGGCTGTATACGAGCAGTACTTC
CASMPVVGTGAVYEQYF
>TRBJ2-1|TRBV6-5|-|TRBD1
TGTGCCAGCAGTTATGGCTCAGGGGGAAATGAGCAGTTCTTC
CASSYGSGGNEQFF
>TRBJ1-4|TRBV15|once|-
TGTGCCACCAGCAGGGGGGGATCGTTAAATGAAAAACTGTTTTTT
CATSRGGSLNEKLFF
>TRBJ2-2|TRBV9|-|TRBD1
TGTGCCAGCAGTGAGACAGGGGGCGCGGCAGGGGAGCTGTTTTTT
CASSETGGAAGELFF
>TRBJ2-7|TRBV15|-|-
TGTGCCACCAGCAGAGAACGGGACGCCTACGAGCAGTACTTC
CATSRERDAYEQYF
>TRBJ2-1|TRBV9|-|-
TGTGCCAGCAGCGTCTCTGGGGTGGTCTACAATGAGCAGTTCTTC
CASSVSGVVYNEQFF
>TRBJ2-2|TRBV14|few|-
TGTGCCAGCAGCGTCTGGGTGGGGGAGCTGTTTTTT
CASSVWVGELFF
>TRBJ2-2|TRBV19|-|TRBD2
TGTGCCAGTAGTATAGATAGGGGACTAGTTTTTTCCGGGGAGCTGTTTTTT
CASSIDRGLVFSGELFF
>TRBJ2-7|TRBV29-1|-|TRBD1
TGCAGCGTTTCAAAGGGGACAGCCTACGAGCAGTACTTC
CSVSKGTAYEQYF
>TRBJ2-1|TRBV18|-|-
TGTGCCAGCTCACCAGGAGGTGAGCAGTTCTTC
CASSPGGEQFF
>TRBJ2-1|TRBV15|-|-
TGTGCCACCCTCCATACTACCTACAATGAGCAGTTCTTC
CATLHTTYNEQFF
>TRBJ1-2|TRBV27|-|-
TGTGCCAGCAGTTTTAGGCAGGGGCTTAACTATGGCTACACCTTC
CASSFRQGLNYGYTF
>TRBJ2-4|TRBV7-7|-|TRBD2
TGTGCTAGCAGCCATTCCGCTTTTGGGACTAGCGGGAGGAGTTGCATTCAGTACTTC
CASSHSAFGTSGRSCIQYF
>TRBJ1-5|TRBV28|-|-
TGTGCCAGCAGTTTAGTTCCAGATAGCAATCAGCCCCAGCATTTT
CASSLVPDSNQPQHF
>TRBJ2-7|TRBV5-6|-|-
TGTGCCAGCAGCTTGGGCGGGACAGATTACGAGCAGTACTTC
CASSLGGTDYEQYF
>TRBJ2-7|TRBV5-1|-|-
TGCGCCAGCAGCTTGGTGTCGAGAGGGGCGAGCTCCTACGAGCAGTACTTC
CASSLVSRGASSYEQYF
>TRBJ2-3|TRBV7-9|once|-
TGTGCCAGCAGCCCAGTAGGGGACGCGGAAGATACGCAGTATTTT
CASSPVGDAEDTQYF
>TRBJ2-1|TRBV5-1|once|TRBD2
TGCGCCAGCAGCTTATGGACTAGCGGGTCCAATGAGCAGTTCTTC
CASSLWTSGSNEQFF
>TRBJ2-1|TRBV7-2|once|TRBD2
TGTGCCAGCAGCTTGAGTAGCGGGAGTGGTAATGAGCAGTTCTTC
CASSLSSGSGNEQFF
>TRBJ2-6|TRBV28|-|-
TGTGCCAGCAGCGACAGCTCTGGGGCCAACGTCCTGACTTTC
CASSDSSGANVLTF
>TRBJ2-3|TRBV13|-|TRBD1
TGTGCCAGCAGCTTGGACAGGGGTAGAACAGATACGCAGTATTTT
CASSLDRGRTDTQYF
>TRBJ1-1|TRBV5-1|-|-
TGCGCCAGCAGCAAGGAGGGACGGAGGTTGAACACTGAAGCTTTCTTT
CASSKEGRRLNTEAFF
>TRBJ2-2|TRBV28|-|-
TGTGCCAGCACCCCGCGGACTGCAAACACCGGGGAGCTGTTTTTT
CASTPRTANTGELFF
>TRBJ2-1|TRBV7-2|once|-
TGTGCCAGCAGCTTAGGGACAGCAAATGAGCAGTTCTTC
CASSLGTANEQFF
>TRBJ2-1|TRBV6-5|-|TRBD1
TGTGCCAGCAGTTCCGCGACAGGGGACAATGAGCAGTTCTTC
CASSSATGDNEQFF
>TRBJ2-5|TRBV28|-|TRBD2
TGTGCCAGCAGTCCCCCGGGGGGAGCGGGAGGGATGGAGACCCAGTACTTC
CASSPPGGAGGMETQYF
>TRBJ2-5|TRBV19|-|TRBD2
TGTGCCAGTAGTTGGGGGGAGGGCCAAGAGACCCAGTACTTC
CASSWGEGQETQYF
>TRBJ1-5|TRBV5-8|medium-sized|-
TGTGCCAGCAGCTTACAGGGATATAGCAATCAGCCCCAGCATTTT
CASSLQGYSNQPQHF
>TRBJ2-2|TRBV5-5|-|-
TGTGCCAGCAGCCCCTCAGGGAGTAGGGTCACCGGGGAGCTGTTTTTT
CASSPSGSRVTGELFF
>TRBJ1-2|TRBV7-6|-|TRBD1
TGTGCCAGCAGCGGTATTACAGGGGGAAGGAACTATGGCTACACCTTC
CASSGITGGRNYGYTF
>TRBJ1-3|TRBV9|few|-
TGTGCCAGCAGCGTAGGGGGTGAAGGAAACACCATATATTTT
CASSVGGEGNTIYF
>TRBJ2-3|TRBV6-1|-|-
TGTGCCAGCAGTGAAGGCGTGGGTGGCAGGGTCACAGATACGCAGTATTTT
CASSEGVGGRVTDTQYF
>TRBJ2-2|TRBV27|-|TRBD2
TGTGCCAGCAGTCCCGGCCTAGCGGGAGGACCGACCGGGGAGCTGTTTTTT
CASSPGLAGGPTGELFF
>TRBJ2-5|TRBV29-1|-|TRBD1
TGCGCGAAGCAGGAGACAGGGGGCTTGGAGACCCAGTACTTC
CAKQETGGLETQYF
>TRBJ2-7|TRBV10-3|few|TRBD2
TGTGCCATCAGTACTAGCGGGGGCACCTACGAGCAGTACTTC
CAISTSGGTYEQYF
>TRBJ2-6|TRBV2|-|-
TGTGCCAGCAGTGGGGGTCTATCTGGGGCCAACGTCCTGACTTTC
CASSGGLSGANVLTF
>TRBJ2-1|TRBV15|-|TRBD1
TGTGCCACCAGCAGAGGGTTCGGAGGACAGGGGTCCTACAATGAGCAGTTCTTC
CATSRGFGGQGSYNEQFF
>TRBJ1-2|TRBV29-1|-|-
TGCAGCGTACCGGCGAGGACGGCAAACTATGGCTACACCTTC
CSVPARTANYGYTF
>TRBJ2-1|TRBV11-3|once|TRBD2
TGTGCCAGCAGCTCCCCGGGACTAGGGCACAATGAGCAGTTCTTC
CASSSPGLGHNEQFF
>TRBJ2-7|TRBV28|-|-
TGTGCCAGCAGTTTATTATCCGGGTCCTACGAGCAGTACTTC
CASSLLSGSYEQYF
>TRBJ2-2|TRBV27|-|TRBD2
TGTGCCAGCAGTCCGGGACTAGCGGGAGGTCGCGGGGAGCTGTTTTTT
CASSPGLAGGRGELFF
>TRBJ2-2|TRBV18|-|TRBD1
TGTGCCAGCTCACCACCGGGCAGGGGGAAGACCGGGGAGCTGTTTTTT
CASSPPGRGKTGELFF